The clone carrying this TCR beta chain came up a few times. V was clipped by 0 bases and J by 11 bases, with 17 bases between them. Germline V CDR1 and CDR2: SGHRS, YFSETQ. This CDR3 is built from 14 residues. This record belongs to a study of blood T cells in healthy people across ages. It was with a sample-barcoded 5' primer and a J-beta primer mix that a second PCR of roughly 7 to 12 cycles was run. Via MiXCR, TCRdb re-called the 5' RACE reads, giving one row per CDR3 protein. The repertoire consists of about 840,000 distinct CDR3 sequences, with 25% to 30% occurring once and the leading ten covering roughly 10%. These data were also reused for a study on T cells of mothers and their children.

The rearrangement uses TRBV5-1 and TRBJ2-5; D is undetermined. This clonotype was obtained from a woman aged 40 to 50 in good health. Sequenced: blood. CDR3 sequence (DNA): TGCGCCAGCAGCTTGGACAGCCTGTCCGATGAGCAGTACTTC. This sequence encodes CASSLDSLSDEQYF. The full variable domain, in which reference TRBV5-1 and TRBJ2-5 provide the parts outside the CDR3, is KAGVTQTPRYLIKTRGQQVTLSCSPISGHRSVSWYQQTPGQGLQFLFEYFSETQRNKGNFPGRFSGRQFSNSRSEMNVSTLELGDSALYLCASSLDSLSDEQYFGPGTRLLVL.